A single sample gave rise to the 25 T cell receptor beta chains below, sequenced in a study of T cells after yellow fever vaccination. TCRdb ran MiXCR on the 5' RACE reads and lists one entry per CDR3 protein. The repertoire includes roughly 330,000 distinct CDR3 sequences, around 7.3% of them detected once, and roughly a sixth sits in the top ten. Sequencing used PBMCs, obtained approximately 40 days after the first yellow fever vaccination. These receptors came from a man between 18 and 35 years old who received the YFV17D yellow fever vaccine.

This clonotype has at least ten counts. The V gene is TRBV5-1, the J gene TRBJ2-7, with 9 bases that match TRBD1. The CDR3 loop spans 13 amino acids. The J segment lost 3 bases and the V segment lost 7 bases, leaving 5 bases of the junction unmatched. Germline V gene lookup returns CDR1 SGHRS and CDR2 YFSETQ. CDR3 protein: CASGRGQGYEQYF. In DNA, the CDR3 is TGCGCCAGCGGCCGGGGACAGGGCTACGAGCAGTACTTC.

This clonotype was seen ten or more times. V usage is TRBV20-1 and J usage is TRBJ2-5; D not certain. Trimming removed 3 bases at V and 5 bases at J, with 7 bases between. CDR3 length: 11 amino acids. CDR1 DFQATT and CDR2 SNEGSKA come from the germline V gene (reference sequence). The CDR3 nucleotides are TGCAGTGCTAGCCGGGCGGAGACCCAGTACTTC. Protein sequence: CSASRAETQYF.

The chain joins TRBV20-1 to TRBJ2-7; D is possibly TRBD1 or TRBD2 (5 bases each). The germline gives CDR1 DFQATT, CDR2 SNEGSKA (reference sequence). The CDR3 contains 14 residues. V dropped 3 bases and J dropped 3 bases, with 15 bases sitting between them. The CDR3 protein is CSASRGDGFYEQYF. Written as DNA, the CDR3 is TGCAGTGCTAGTAGAGGGGATGGTTTCTACGAGCAGTACTTC.

V gene TRBV6-5 combines with J gene TRBJ2-3; 8 bases align to TRBD1. CDR1 MNHEY and CDR2 SVGAGI come from the germline V gene. The V and J ends lost 4 bases and 3 bases, in that order; junction bases with no gene match: 6. CDR3 length: 15 amino acids. DNA of the CDR3: TGTGCCAGCAGTTCGACAGGGGTTTCGACAGATACGCAGTATTTT. Its translation: CASSSTGVSTDTQYF.

At least ten counts were recorded for this clonotype. The chain recombines TRBV5-1 with TRBJ2-2; unclear D gene. Germline loops: CDR1 SGHRS, CDR2 YFSETQ. V was clipped by 4 bases and J by 0 bases, with 16 bases between them. The CDR3 contains 17 residues. The CDR3 spells CASSPTPPGSNTGELFF. The CDR3 DNA reads TGCGCCAGCAGCCCGACGCCCCCGGGTTCGAACACCGGGGAGCTGTTTTTT.

This clonotype was counted many times. The chain recombines TRBV18 with TRBJ2-6; D is ambiguous. The CDR3 has 16 amino acids. The germline CDR1 and CDR2 sequences are KGHSH and LQKENI. Trimming removed 2 bases from V and 0 bases from J, with 8 bases in between. CDR3 loop: CASSPWSASGANVLTF. Here the CDR3 DNA reads TGTGCCAGCTCACCATGGTCAGCCTCTGGGGCCAACGTCCTGACTTTC. The variable domain in full, with the rest retrieved from reference TRBV18 and TRBJ2-6, is NAGVMQNPRHLVRRRGQEARLRCSPMKGHSHVYWYRQLPEEGLKFMVYLQKENIIDESGMPKERFSAEFPKEGPSILRIQQVVRGDSAAYFCASSPWSASGANVLTFGAGSRLTVL.

This clonotype has only a few counts. This chain links TRBV11-2 with TRBJ2-3; TRBD2 is a possible D gene (6 bases). Germline V gene lookup returns CDR1 SGHAT and CDR2 FQNNGV. Between the trimmed V and J ends, which lost 1 base and 7 bases, there was a span of 24 bases. CDR3 size: 18 residues. CDR3 protein: CASSLVVTLAKGIHTQYF. The CDR3, as DNA: TGTGCCAGCAGCTTAGTCGTCACGCTAGCGAAAGGTATACATACGCAGTATTTT.

The chain has TRBV4-1 and TRBJ2-1; 10 bases are a match to TRBD2. The CDR3 sequence is 16 residues long. CDR1 and CDR2 from the germline V gene are MGHRA and YSYEKL. Germline trimming cut 3 bases from V and 9 bases from J; bases unmatched to any gene: 11. The CDR3 DNA follows: TGCGCCAGCAGCCAGCGCGGAGCGGGGGGGCGAATTGAGCAGTTCTTC. It translates to CASSQRGAGGRIEQFF.

The table lists this clonotype with many counts. The CDR3 sequence is CASSYSGQGEDNEQFF. CDR3 in DNA: TGTGCCAGCAGTTACTCGGGACAGGGGGAGGACAATGAGCAGTTCTTC. The V gene is TRBV6-5, the J gene TRBJ2-1; 11 nucleotides agree with TRBD1. This CDR3 region has 16 residues. Trimming cost V 0 bases and J 5 bases; bases outside gene matches: 3. The V gene's germline CDR1 is MNHEY and CDR2 SVGAGI.

The chain recombines TRBV20-1 with TRBJ2-3; 13 nucleotides agree with TRBD2. The CDR3 has 13 residues. Germline V gene data show CDR1 as DFQATT and CDR2 as SNEGSKA (reference sequence). The ends lost 6 bases at V and 5 bases at J; junction bases unmatched: 2. For the CDR3, the DNA is TGCAGTGCCACTAGCGGGGGGGGAGATACGCAGTATTTT. It specifies CSATSGGGDTQYF.

The genes are TRBV12-3 or TRBV12-4 and TRBJ2-3, with D possibly TRBD2 on 6 matching bases. CDR3 length: 15 amino acids. V was trimmed by 5 bases and J by 2 bases, leaving 14 bases between them. CDR3 in DNA: TGTGCCAGCAGTCCCCGGACGGGAGACACAGATACGCAGTATTTT. Translated: CASSPRTGDTDTQYF.

This clonotype was seen only a few times. The chain is built from TRBV5-6 and TRBJ2-3; D remains ambiguous. V dropped 4 bases and J dropped 3 bases, with 12 bases sitting between them. Germline-derived CDR1 and CDR2 are SGHDT and YYEEEE. The CDR3 loop spans 14 amino acids. CDR3 DNA sequence: TGTGCCAGCAGCCCCACGATGATGACAGATACGCAGTATTTT. This translates into CASSPTMMTDTQYF.

In the case of this clonotype: This could be a read error, since a much larger clone is one nucleotide away. The chain carries TRBV29-1 and TRBJ2-3; D is unclear. Germline V gene data show CDR1 as SQVTM and CDR2 as ANQGSEA. The CDR3 spans 13 residues. CDR3 region: CSVVAISADTQCF. CDR3 bases: TGCAGCGTTGTGGCAATTTCGGCAGATACGCAGTGTTTT.

The sample holds a few counts of this clonotype. The chain links TRBV4-3 to TRBJ2-7, with no clear D. Germline-derived CDR1 and CDR2 are LGHNA and YSLEER. V dropped 4 bases and J dropped 3 bases, with 16 bases sitting between them. CDR3 length equals 15 residues. The CDR3 spells CASSPDKLDIYEQYF. DNA of the CDR3: TGCGCCAGCAGCCCAGACAAGTTAGACATCTACGAGCAGTACTTC.

This clonotype was seen a few times. The V and J genes are TRBV7-6 and TRBJ2-2; the D gene is possibly TRBD2 (5 bases). V was trimmed by 5 bases and J by 3 bases, leaving 10 bases between them. Germline CDR1 and CDR2: SGHVS and FNYEAQ. The CDR3 length is 14 residues. The CDR3 DNA follows: TGTGCCAGCAGCCCCCCGGGGTACACCGGGGAGCTGTTTTTT. Translating it yields CASSPPGYTGELFF.

This clonotype was detected a few times. V and J are TRBV9 and TRBJ2-7, with TRBD1 matching over 8 bases. Germline V gives CDR1 SGDLS, CDR2 YYNGEE. The CDR3 runs 18 residues. After removal of 0 bases from V and 6 bases from J, the junction contained 17 bases not matched to a gene. CDR3 region: CASSVVDPGTGKACEQYV. In DNA, the CDR3 is TGTGCCAGCAGCGTAGTCGATCCCGGGACAGGTAAGGCGTGCGAGCAGTACGTC.

The chain carries TRBV20-1 and TRBJ2-1; no definite D call. Germline assignment: CDR1 DFQATT and CDR2 SNEGSKA (reference sequence). The CDR3 spans 14 residues. The CDR3 nucleotides read TGCAGCCTGCCCGAAGTGGGGTGGGACAATGAGCAGTTCTTC. Amino acid sequence: CSLPEVGWDNEQFF.

At least ten counts were recorded for this clonotype. The V and J genes are TRBV24-1 and TRBJ2-5, with 8 bases that match TRBD1. The CDR3 totals 16 residues. Germline V gives CDR1 KGHDR, CDR2 SFDVKD. Trimming at V came to 4 bases and at J to 4 bases, leaving 10 bases not matched to a gene. The CDR3 spells CATSDPGTGATETQYF. The DNA for the CDR3 is TGTGCCACCAGTGACCCCGGGACAGGCGCCACAGAGACCCAGTACTTC.

This clonotype has just a few counts. The V gene is TRBV4-2, the J gene TRBJ2-2; possibly TRBD2 for D (7 bases). With 4 bases removed from V and 7 bases from J, the gap between germline ends came to 22 bases. There are 17 residues in the CDR3. Germline assignment: CDR1 LGHNA and CDR2 YNFKEQ. DNA for the CDR3: TGTGCCAGCAGCCCCGGGGTGGGGGGGCCGCAGATCGGGGAGCTGTTTTTT. This gives the protein CASSPGVGGPQIGELFF.

A few counts support this clonotype. The J gene is TRBJ2-5, the V gene TRBV5-4; the match to TRBD2 covers 9 bases. The CDR3 contains 16 residues. The trim removed 1 base at V and 5 bases at J, leaving 9 bases unmatched. Germline CDR1 reads SGHNT; CDR2 reads YYREEE (reference sequence). The CDR3 region is CASSLNLAGPEETQYF. The CDR3 DNA sequence: TGTGCCAGCAGCTTGAATCTAGCGGGGCCCGAGGAGACCCAGTACTTC.

The table lists this clonotype with a few counts. The chain has TRBV5-1 and TRBJ2-3, with a weak D call TRBD2 (6 bases). Trimming shortened V by 7 bases and J by 1 base, and 16 bases separated the two germline ends. The germline V gene encodes CDR1 SGHRS and CDR2 YFSETQ. The CDR3 consists of 15 residues. CDR3 sequence reads: CASEKGASGTDTQYF. DNA for the CDR3: TGCGCCAGCGAAAAAGGAGCTAGCGGCACAGATACGCAGTATTTT.

The CDR3 is CASSPGTPQETQYF. CDR3 sequence (DNA): TGTGCCAGCAGCCCTGGGACACCACAAGAGACCCAGTACTTC. J is TRBJ2-5 and V is TRBV5-6; maybe TRBD1 (6 bases). CDR1 SGHDT and CDR2 YYEEEE come from the germline V gene. There are 14 residues in the CDR3. V lost 4 bases to trimming and J lost 2 bases, with 12 bases between them.

The sample holds many counts of this clonotype. The chain recombines TRBV5-1 with TRBJ2-1; TRBD1 matches at 11 bases. The CDR3 is 13 residues long. Trimming removed 4 bases from V and 12 bases from J; junction bases left unmatched: 6. The V gene's germline CDR1 is SGHRS and CDR2 YFSETQ. CDR3 region: CASSAGTGGPQFF. CDR3 bases: TGCGCCAGCAGCGCCGGGACAGGGGGACCGCAGTTCTTC.

The V and J genes are TRBV6-1 and TRBJ1-2, with D tentatively TRBD1 (6 bases). The germline CDR1 and CDR2 sequences are MNHNS and SASEGT. This CDR3 spans 14 amino acids. Trimming left V 6 bases short and J 7 bases short, with 18 bases between. CDR3 nucleotides: TGTGCCAGCAGGGACGCGGGGGGAGGGGGTGGCTACACCTTC. Its translation is CASRDAGGGGGYTF.

This clonotype was observed at least ten times. The V call is TRBV5-1, the J call TRBJ2-1; D is ambiguous. The V end was cut by 4 bases, the J end by 1 base, with 9 bases between. Germline V gives CDR1 SGHRS, CDR2 YFSETQ. The CDR3 is made up of 14 amino acids. The CDR3 region has the DNA TGCGCCAGCAGCCCGGGTGGGTCCTACAATGAGCAGTTCTTC. Translating gives CASSPGGSYNEQFF.